Following are 17 T cell receptor beta chains from one sample sequenced in a study of cytomegalovirus exposure and HLA in healthy donors. Generated by immunoSEQ multiplex PCR, the TCRdb table keeps only in-frame clones and is missing some. The data show 200,000 to 300,000 clones, with approximately 87% seen just once and 2.6% held by the top ten. Sequencing used PBMCs. These receptors originate from a man younger than 30 in good health and CMV-seronegative.

The DNA for the CDR3 is TGTGCCAGCGTAGGATCACAGGGTTGGCAGTTCTTC. Amino acid sequence: CASVGSQGWQFF. V usage is TRBV6-5 and J usage is TRBJ2-1; a possible D gene is TRBD1 (6 bases). The length of the CDR3 is 12 residues. Trimming took 8 bases from V and 12 from J, leaving 17 bases between them. CDR1 is MNHEY, CDR2 SVGAGI, per germline.

The rearrangement joins TRBV5-6 to TRBJ2-3, with 9 bases that match TRBD2. The V segment lost 6 bases and the J segment 0 bases; nucleotides outside the gene matches: 11. Germline V gives CDR1 SGHDT, CDR2 YYEEEE. This CDR3 has 17 residues. The CDR3 is CASKAGGRDSSTDTQYF. DNA of the CDR3: TGTGCCAGCAAAGCGGGAGGCCGTGATTCTAGCACAGATACGCAGTATTTT.

The genes are TRBV9 and TRBJ1-4; 9 bases match TRBD1. Germline CDR1 and CDR2: SGDLS and YYNGEE. After removal of 2 bases from V and 8 bases from J, the junction contained 4 bases not matched to a gene. CDR3 size: 14 residues. CDR3 coding DNA: TGTGCCAGCAGCGTGGGACAGGGTCGGGAAAAACTGTTTTTT. Protein product: CASSVGQGREKLFF. Full variable domain (missing parts from reference TRBV9 and TRBJ1-4): DSGVTQTPKHLITATGQRVTLRCSPRSGDLSVYWYQQSLDQGLQFLIQYYNGEERAKGNILERFSAQQFPDLHSELNLSSLELGDSALYFCASSVGQGREKLFFGSGTQLSVL.

The chain has TRBV7-9 and TRBJ1-5; 8 bases are a match to TRBD1. The germline V gene has CDR1 SEHNR and CDR2 FQNEAQ (reference sequence). CDR3 length: 16 amino acids. V shed 4 bases, J shed 0 bases, and the junction held 5 bases outside the gene matches. CDR3 sequence reads: CASSSWDRNSNQPQHF. CDR3 DNA sequence: TGTGCCAGCAGCTCCTGGGACAGGAATAGCAATCAGCCCCAGCATTTT. The whole variable domain, filled in from reference TRBV7-9 and TRBJ1-5, reads DTGVSQNPRHKITKRGQNVTFRCDPISEHNRLYWYRQTLGQGPEFLTYFQNEAQLEKSRLLSDRFSAERPKGSFSTLEIQRTEQGDSAMYLCASSSWDRNSNQPQHFGDGTRLSIL.

J is TRBJ2-7 and V is TRBV10-3, with 7 nucleotides matching TRBD2. With 6 bases clipped from V and 3 bases from J, the junction kept 8 bases outside the gene matches. Germline loops: CDR1 ENHRY, CDR2 SYGVKD. CDR3 length equals 14 residues. DNA for the CDR3: TGTGCCATCAGGGCCGAGACGGGGGGCTACGAGCAGTACTTC. Protein: CAIRAETGGYEQYF.

This chain joins TRBV4-1 and TRBJ2-1; 13 nucleotides line up with TRBD2. CDR1 and CDR2 from the germline V gene are MGHRA and YSYEKL. CDR3 length: 16 residues. V lost 2 bases to trimming and J lost 7 bases; unmatched junction nucleotides: 5. The CDR3 nucleotides are TGCGCCAGCAGCCAACCCACTAGCGGGAGGGGAAATGAGCAGTTCTTC. This sequence encodes CASSQPTSGRGNEQFF.

This clone was seen a few times. The rearrangement joins TRBV10-3 to TRBJ1-2, with D perhaps matching TRBD1 (6 bases). V gave up 6 bases and J gave up 3 bases, with 11 bases separating them. The length of the CDR3 is 13 residues. Germline V gene lookup returns CDR1 ENHRY and CDR2 SYGVKD. The CDR3 loop reads CAISGQTDYGYTF. CDR3 sequence (DNA): TGTGCCATCAGCGGACAGACTGACTATGGCTACACCTTC.

The DNA of the CDR3 is TGTGCCAGTAGCTTTGGAGGGAAGTATGAGCAGTTCTTC. Its translation is CASSFGGKYEQFF. V gene TRBV19 combines with J gene TRBJ2-1, with TRBD2 as a possible D gene (6 bases). This CDR3 is 13 amino acids long. Germline CDR1 is LNHDA and CDR2 is SQIVND (reference sequence). With 6 bases removed from V and 8 bases from J, the gap between germline ends came to 14 bases.

The V and J genes are TRBV6-5 and TRBJ1-1, with 7 nucleotides matching TRBD1. There are 12 residues in the CDR3. CDR1 and CDR2 from the germline V gene are MNHEY and SVGAGI. Unmatched junction bases numbered 2, after V lost 0 bases and J lost 10 bases. CDR3 nucleotides: TGTGCCAGCAGTTACTCAGGGGGCGTAGCTTTCTTT. Amino acids: CASSYSGGVAFF.

The V and J genes are TRBV6-5 and TRBJ1-4; 7 bases line up with TRBD1. V shed 7 bases, J shed 7 bases, and the junction held 6 bases outside the gene matches. CDR3 length: 13 residues. Germline V gene sequence: CDR1 MNHEY, CDR2 SVGAGI. CDR3 in DNA: TGTGCCAGCACTAAGACAGGGCGTGAAAAACTGTTTTTT. Protein product: CASTKTGREKLFF.

The CDR3 sequence is CASSQVGQLSYNEQFF. In DNA form, the CDR3 reads TGCGCCAGCAGCCAAGTGGGACAGCTCTCCTACAATGAGCAGTTCTTC. The chain links TRBV4-3 to TRBJ2-1; 7 bases map to TRBD1. Germline V CDR1 and CDR2: LGHNA, YSLEER. There are 16 residues in the CDR3. J gave up 0 bases and V 1 base, and 3 bases lay outside the gene matches.

In nucleotides, the CDR3 is TGTGCCAGCAGACAAACAGCAGGGTATGGCTACACCTTC. It yields the protein CASRQTAGYGYTF. This rearrangement joins TRBV28 to TRBJ1-2; D perhaps matches TRBD1 (5 bases). Germline V gene sequence: CDR1 MDHEN, CDR2 SYDVKM. V lost 6 bases to trimming and J lost 5 bases, with 13 bases between them. CDR3 length: 13 amino acids.

In its sample, this clone was seen a few times. The chain uses TRBV5-1 and TRBJ1-6; 8 bases map to TRBD1. Germline values: CDR1 SGHRS, CDR2 YFSETQ. The length of the CDR3 is 13 residues. With V trimmed by 5 bases and J by 9 bases, 4 bases remained unmatched. The CDR3 nucleotides read TGCGCCAGCAGATCGGACAGGGCTTCACCCCTCCACTTT. This encodes CASRSDRASPLHF. Filled out from reference TRBV5-1 and TRBJ1-6, the complete variable domain reads KAGVTQTPRYLIKTRGQQVTLSCSPISGHRSVSWYQQTPGQGLQFLFEYFSETQRNKGNFPGRFSGRQFSNSRSEMNVSTLELGDSALYLCASRSDRASPLHFGNGTRLTVT.

The V call is TRBV10-3, the J call TRBJ2-5; maybe TRBD2 (6 bases). The ends were cut back, 5 bases at V and 5 bases at J, with 12 bases in the middle. This CDR3 spans 13 amino acids. CDR1 and CDR2 from the germline V gene are ENHRY and SYGVKD. This CDR3 is CAISNTGEETQYF. DNA for the CDR3: TGTGCCATCAGTAATACGGGAGAGGAGACCCAGTACTTC.

This sequence joins TRBV7-8 and TRBJ2-7, with TRBD1 matching 12 bases. This CDR3 has 16 amino acids. The germline V gene encodes CDR1 SGHVS and CDR2 FQNEAQ. V dropped 4 bases and J dropped 4; count of bases not matched to a gene: 8. The CDR3 nucleotides are TGTGCCAGCAGCTCCCTTGGGACAGGGGGCACGTACGAGCAGTACTTC. Amino acid sequence: CASSSLGTGGTYEQYF.

This clone was observed a few times. CDR3 sequence: CASSLGQELYGYTF. CDR3 sequence (DNA): TGTGCCAGCAGCTTAGGACAGGAACTCTATGGCTACACCTTC. The V call is TRBV7-8, the J call TRBJ1-2, with a tentative D call TRBD1 (6 bases). The CDR3 sequence is 14 residues long. Germline-derived CDR1 and CDR2 are SGHVS and FQNEAQ. V was shortened by 1 base and J by 4 bases, with 10 bases between the two germline ends.

This rearrangement joins TRBV6-5 to TRBJ1-1; no clear D gene. The CDR3 extends over 14 amino acids. In germline, CDR1 is MNHEY, CDR2 SVGAGI. Trimming took off 0 bases at V and 1 base at J, with 6 bases between the two ends. The CDR3 nucleotides read TGTGCCAGCAGTTACTCCTCCTCGAACACTGAAGCTTTCTTT. Its translation: CASSYSSSNTEAFF.